Following are 17 T cell receptor beta chains from one sample sequenced in a study of radiotherapy plus CTLA-4 blockade in lung cancer. This table comes from immunoSEQ multiplex PCR, and its TCRdb copy is limited to in-frame clones, with some not included. The sample carries tens of thousands of clones, 75% to 80% recorded once. Sequenced material: peripheral blood, taken from a patient treated with radiotherapy plus ipilimumab. The receptors shown here come from a human donor with non-small cell lung cancer whose response to radiotherapy plus ipilimumab could not be evaluated.

The chain combines TRBV7-8 with TRBJ1-1; maybe TRBD1 (6 bases). The CDR3 covers 12 residues. Deletions cut 5 bases from V and 11 bases from J, with 15 bases between. Germline V lookup: CDR1 SGHVS, CDR2 FQNEAQ. CDR3 amino acids: CASSRRLDSAFF. CDR3 coding DNA: TGTGCCAGCAGCCGGAGGCTGGACAGTGCTTTCTTT.

This clone was picked up one time. The chain uses TRBV5-1 and TRBJ2-5; 7 positions match TRBD2. Per the germline V gene, CDR1 is SGHRS and CDR2 is YFSETQ. The V gene end was trimmed by 0 bases and the J gene end by 7 bases; junction bases not matched to a gene: 9. The CDR3 has 15 residues. The CDR3 DNA reads TGCGCCAGCAGCTTGGACGGCAACCCGGGAGGGACCCAGTACTTC. It specifies CASSLDGNPGGTQYF.

There are a few counts of this clone. The chain carries TRBV18 and TRBJ1-5; tentatively, D is TRBD1 (5 bases). The CDR3 is 15 amino acids. Germline V gene lookup returns CDR1 KGHSH and CDR2 LQKENI. The ends were cut back, 3 bases at V and 6 bases at J, with 15 bases in the middle. In DNA, the CDR3 is TGTGCCAGCTCACCTACATCTGGGCAGGGTCAGCCCCAGCATTTT. It codes for CASSPTSGQGQPQHF.

This clone appeared a few times. The genes are TRBV19 and TRBJ2-1, with 8 bases lining up with TRBD1. Trimming took 5 bases from V and 2 from J; bases not matched to a gene: 5. Germline lookup yields CDR1 LNHDA and CDR2 SQIVND (reference sequence). The CDR3 length is 15 residues. The CDR3 here is CASSQTGVTYNEQFF. The CDR3 nucleotides are TGTGCCAGTAGTCAGACAGGGGTGACCTACAATGAGCAGTTCTTC.

This chain uses TRBV10-3 with TRBJ2-3, with D maybe TRBD1 (5 bases). The CDR3 is 14 amino acids. Germline V gene sequence: CDR1 ENHRY, CDR2 SYGVKD. V was pared by 6 bases and J by 6 bases, with 16 bases between. CDR3 protein: CAIRDKSAGDTQYF. CDR3 DNA sequence: TGTGCCATCAGGGACAAATCCGCCGGGGATACGCAGTATTTT.

This rearrangement joins TRBV9 to TRBJ2-3; perhaps TRBD1 as D (6 bases). V gave up 3 bases and J gave up 0 bases, with 14 bases separating them. The CDR3 has 16 residues. Per germline, CDR1 SGDLS and CDR2 YYNGEE. The CDR3 DNA reads as TGTGCCAGCAGCGCCCGAGGGGGACGGAGCACAGATACGCAGTATTTT. Amino acids: CASSARGGRSTDTQYF.

This clone was detected a few times. The chain recombines TRBV5-5 with TRBJ2-7; D may be TRBD2 (5 bases). Germline lookup yields CDR1 SGHKS and CDR2 YYEKEE (reference sequence). The CDR3 has 14 residues. Between the trimmed V and J ends, which lost 0 bases and 2 bases, there was a span of 9 bases. CDR3: CASSLAGGPYEQYF. In DNA form, the CDR3 reads TGTGCCAGCAGCTTGGCCGGCGGGCCCTACGAGCAGTACTTC.

V and J are TRBV15 and TRBJ1-1; 9 bases align to TRBD1. Germline CDR1 is LNHNV and CDR2 is YYDKDF (reference sequence). The CDR3 spans 15 residues. J was trimmed by 4 bases and V by 7 bases; bases with no gene match: 10. The CDR3 DNA is TGTGCCACCACACGACCCGGGACAGGGTCCACTGAAGCTTTCTTT. It specifies CATTRPGTGSTEAFF.

The chain is built from TRBV19 and TRBJ1-5, with 9 bases aligning to TRBD1. This CDR3 spans 16 amino acids. The J segment lost 1 base and the V segment lost 8 bases, leaving 9 bases of the junction unmatched. Germline loops: CDR1 LNHDA, CDR2 SQIVND (reference sequence). The CDR3: CASSKQGAQSNQPQHF. DNA of the CDR3: TGTGCCAGTTCGAAACAGGGGGCGCAAAGCAATCAGCCCCAGCATTTT.

The V and J genes are TRBV2 and TRBJ2-2; possible D gene TRBD1, 6 bases. Trimming cost V 2 bases and J 6 bases, with 16 bases left between them. Germline CDR1 reads SNHLY; CDR2 reads FYNNEI. The CDR3 spans 16 residues. The CDR3 is CASSETYRARAGELFF. The CDR3 region has the DNA TGTGCCAGCAGTGAAACTTACAGGGCAAGGGCCGGGGAGCTGTTTTTT.

This chain links TRBV2 with TRBJ2-5; D uncertain. The CDR3 spans 12 residues. In germline, CDR1 is SNHLY, CDR2 FYNNEI. V gave up 5 bases and J gave up 0 bases, with 4 bases separating them. In nucleotides, the CDR3 is TGTGCCAGCAGTCCTAACCAAGAGACCCAGTACTTC. This gives the protein CASSPNQETQYF.

The rearrangement links TRBV11-3 to TRBJ2-7; 7 bases match TRBD2. Germline V gene lookup returns CDR1 SGHNT and CDR2 YENEEA. Trimming removed 7 bases from V and 0 bases from J; junction bases left unmatched: 9. The CDR3 totals 15 residues. CDR3 DNA sequence: TGTGCCAGCACCCCCAGCCGGGAGGTCTCCTACGAGCAGTACTTC. It specifies CASTPSREVSYEQYF. Based on the CDR3 plus reference TRBV11-3 and TRBJ2-7, the full variable domain is EAGVVQSPRYKIIEKKQPVAFWCNPISGHNTLYWYLQNLGQGPELLIRYENEEAVDDSQLPKDRFSAERLKGVDSTLKIQPAELGDSAVYLCASTPSREVSYEQYFGPGTRLTVT.

The table lists this clone with a count of one. V gene TRBV5-1 combines with J gene TRBJ2-2, with TRBD1 matching over 9 bases. The CDR3 contains 16 residues. Germline loops: CDR1 SGHRS, CDR2 YFSETQ. J was trimmed by 5 bases and V by 0 bases; bases with no gene match: 5. In DNA form, the CDR3 reads TGCGCCAGCAGCTTGGTGGGACAGGGACAAACCGGGGAGCTGTTTTTT. Its translation: CASSLVGQGQTGELFF.

The V gene is TRBV12-2, the J gene TRBJ2-7; the table's D call of TRBD2 was not tested on the DNA. TRBV12-2 is recorded as a pseudogene. This CDR3 spans 18 amino acids. Written as DNA, the CDR3 is TGTGCAAGTCGCTTAGGGGAGGCCAGACGGGGGGTAAGCTACGAGCAGTACTTC. It yields the protein CASRLGEARRGVSYEQYF.

The chain combines TRBV6-6 with TRBJ1-5; D uncertain. The CDR3 extends over 14 amino acids. Germline CDR1 reads MNHNY; CDR2 reads SVGAGI (reference sequence). The ends were cut back, 6 bases at V and 0 bases at J, with 9 bases in the middle. The CDR3 sequence: CASRGSHSNQPQHF. The CDR3 DNA reads TGTGCCAGCAGGGGCAGCCATAGCAATCAGCCCCAGCATTTT.

The chain couples TRBV5-1 to TRBJ2-3; tentative D call: TRBD1 (5 bases). Trimming removed 0 bases at V and 5 bases at J, with 10 bases between. Germline V gene lookup returns CDR1 SGHRS and CDR2 YFSETQ. The CDR3 sequence is 14 residues long. The CDR3 spells CASSLEIRGDTQYF. CDR3 DNA: TGCGCCAGCAGCTTGGAGATAAGGGGAGATACGCAGTATTTT.

This clone showed up just once. The chain recombines TRBV6-6 with TRBJ2-3; 7 bases match TRBD1. Germline CDR1 is MNHNY and CDR2 is SVGAGI (reference sequence). The V gene end was trimmed by 2 bases and the J gene end by 4 bases; junction bases not matched to a gene: 3. The CDR3 loop spans 14 amino acids. CDR3 in amino acids: CASSYLTGSDTQYF. The CDR3 DNA reads as TGTGCCAGCAGTTACCTGACAGGGTCAGATACGCAGTATTTT.